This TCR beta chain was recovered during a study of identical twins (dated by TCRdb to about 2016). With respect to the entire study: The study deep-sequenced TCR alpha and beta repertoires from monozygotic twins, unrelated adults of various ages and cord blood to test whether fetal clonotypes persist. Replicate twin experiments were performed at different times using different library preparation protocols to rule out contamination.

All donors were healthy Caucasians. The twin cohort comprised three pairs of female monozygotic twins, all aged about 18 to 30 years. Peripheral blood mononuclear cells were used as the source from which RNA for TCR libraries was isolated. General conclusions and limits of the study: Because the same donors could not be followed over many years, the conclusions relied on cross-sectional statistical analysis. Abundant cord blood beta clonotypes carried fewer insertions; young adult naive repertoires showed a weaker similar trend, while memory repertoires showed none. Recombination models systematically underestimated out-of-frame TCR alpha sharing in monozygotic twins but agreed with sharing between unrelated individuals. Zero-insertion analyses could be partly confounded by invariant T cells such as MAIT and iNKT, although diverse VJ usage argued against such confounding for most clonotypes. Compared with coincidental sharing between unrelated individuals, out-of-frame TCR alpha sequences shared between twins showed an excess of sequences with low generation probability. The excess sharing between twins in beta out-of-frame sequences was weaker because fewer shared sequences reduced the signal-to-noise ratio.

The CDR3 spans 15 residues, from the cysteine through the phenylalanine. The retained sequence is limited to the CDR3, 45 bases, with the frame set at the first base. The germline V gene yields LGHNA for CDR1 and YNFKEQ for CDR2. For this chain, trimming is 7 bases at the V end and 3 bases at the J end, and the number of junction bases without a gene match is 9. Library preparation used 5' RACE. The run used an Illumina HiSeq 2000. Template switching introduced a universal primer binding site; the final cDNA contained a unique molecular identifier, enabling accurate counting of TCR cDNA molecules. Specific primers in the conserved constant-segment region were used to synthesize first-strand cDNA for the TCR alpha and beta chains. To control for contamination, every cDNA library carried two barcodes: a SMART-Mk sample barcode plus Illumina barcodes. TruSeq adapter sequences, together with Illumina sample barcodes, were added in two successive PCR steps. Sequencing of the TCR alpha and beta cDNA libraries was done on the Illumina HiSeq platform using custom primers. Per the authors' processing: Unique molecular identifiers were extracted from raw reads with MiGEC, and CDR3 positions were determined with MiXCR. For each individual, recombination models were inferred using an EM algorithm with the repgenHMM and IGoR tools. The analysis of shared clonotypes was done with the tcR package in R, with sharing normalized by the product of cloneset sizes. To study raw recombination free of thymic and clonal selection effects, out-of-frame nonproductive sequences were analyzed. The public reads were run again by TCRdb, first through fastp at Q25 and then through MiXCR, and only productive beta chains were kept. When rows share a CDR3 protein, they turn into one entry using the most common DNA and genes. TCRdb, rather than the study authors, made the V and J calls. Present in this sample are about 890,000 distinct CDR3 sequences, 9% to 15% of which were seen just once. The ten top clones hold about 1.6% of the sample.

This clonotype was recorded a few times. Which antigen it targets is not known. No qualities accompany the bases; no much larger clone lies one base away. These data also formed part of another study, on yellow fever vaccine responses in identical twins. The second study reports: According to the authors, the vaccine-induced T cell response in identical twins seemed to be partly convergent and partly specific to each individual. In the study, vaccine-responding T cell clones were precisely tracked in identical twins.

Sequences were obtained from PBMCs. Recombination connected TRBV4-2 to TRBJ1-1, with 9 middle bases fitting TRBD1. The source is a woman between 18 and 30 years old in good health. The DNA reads TGTGCCAGCACACCACAGGGGGCGGTGGACACTGAAGCTTTCTTT. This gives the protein CASTPQGAVDTEAFF.